The next 18 T cell receptor beta chains were all read from a single sample in a study of T-cell memory formation after mild COVID-19. TCRdb independently ran MiXCR on the 5' RACE reads; one entry per CDR3 protein. There are 390,000 or so distinct CDR3 sequences in the sample; about 17% occur only once, and about a fifth lies in the top ten. The specimen sequenced was PBMCs or a T cell subset sorted from them (not recorded which). The receptors originated from a man aged 18 to 35 who had mild COVID-19 (a few samples of this study predate the infection). Cell type and time point are not known.

The chain is built from TRBV10-3 and TRBJ1-2; possibly TRBD1 for D (5 bases). The CDR3 runs to 17 residues. Germline CDR1 reads ENHRY; CDR2 reads SYGVKD. Deletions cut 0 bases from V and 2 bases from J, with 16 bases between. In DNA form, the CDR3 reads TGTGCCATCAGTGAGTCGACCTCCGGGGCACTAAACTATGGCTACACCTTC. It is translated as CAISESTSGALNYGYTF.

V gene TRBV7-9 combines with J gene TRBJ2-7; 9 bases map to TRBD2. Per germline, CDR1 SEHNR and CDR2 FQNEAQ (reference sequence). This CDR3 region has 15 residues. The J segment lost 2 bases and the V segment lost 5 bases, leaving 7 bases of the junction unmatched. Here the CDR3 reads CASSPRLAVPYEQYF. The CDR3, as DNA: TGTGCCAGCAGCCCCCGACTAGCGGTGCCCTACGAGCAGTACTTC.

J is TRBJ2-7 and V is TRBV29-1; a possible D gene is TRBD1 (5 bases). The CDR3 loop spans 11 amino acids. From germline, CDR1 is SQVTM and CDR2 ANQGSEA. The V end was cut by 6 bases, the J end by 4 bases, with 10 bases between. The CDR3 reads CSVAQGYEQYV. The CDR3 DNA sequence: TGCAGCGTCGCTCAGGGATACGAGCAGTACGTC.

On this clonotype itself: The junction departs from the called germline gene at one end, perhaps through a read error. The chain employs TRBV6-6 and TRBJ1-6; no clear D gene. CDR3 length: 14 residues. The germline gives CDR1 MNHNY, CDR2 SVGAGI (reference sequence). CDR3 nucleotide sequence: TGTGTCAGCACCCCGGGCCTTTATAATTCACCCCTCCACTTT. This sequence encodes CVSTPGLYNSPLHF.

This sequence joins TRBV4-3 and TRBJ1-5; no clear D. CDR1 LGHNA and CDR2 YSLEER come from the germline V gene. V dropped 1 base and J dropped 4 bases, with 11 bases sitting between them. The CDR3 is 15 amino acids. CDR3 sequence reads: CASSQALGMNQPQHF. In DNA form, the CDR3 reads TGCGCCAGCAGCCAAGCATTGGGCATGAATCAGCCCCAGCATTTT.

This clonotype was picked up a small number of times. The chain recombines TRBV12-3 or TRBV12-4 with TRBJ1-4; D possibly corresponds to TRBD1 (6 bases). Trimming cost V 5 bases and J 0 bases, with 16 bases left between them. The CDR3 covers 17 residues. In DNA, the CDR3 is TGTGCCAGCAGTCCGGGATACAGGGCAGCAACTAATGAAAAACTGTTTTTT. This codes for CASSPGYRAATNEKLFF.

The CDR3 loop is CASRHRDRPSPLHF. CDR3 nucleotide sequence: TGTGCCAGCAGGCACCGGGACAGACCTTCACCCCTCCACTTT. The V and J genes are TRBV6-2 or TRBV6-3 and TRBJ1-6; 7 bases are a match to TRBD1. Germline CDR1 and CDR2: MNHEY and SVGEGT. This CDR3 is 14 amino acids long. V shed 6 bases, J shed 9 bases, and the junction held 8 bases outside the gene matches.

This clonotype came up a few times. The chain recombines TRBV5-1 with TRBJ2-2, with D perhaps matching TRBD1 (6 bases). CDR3 size: 15 residues. The germline V and J ends were trimmed by 4 bases and 7 bases, with 17 bases remaining between them. Germline CDR1 SGHRS, CDR2 YFSETQ. CDR3 sequence reads: CASSLTTPRGGELFF. In DNA form, the CDR3 reads TGCGCCAGCAGCCTCACGACCCCCAGGGGCGGGGAGCTGTTTTTT.

V is TRBV12-3 or TRBV12-4 and J is TRBJ2-3; no clear D gene. This CDR3 is built from 15 residues. The germline V and J ends were trimmed by 5 bases and 3 bases, with 15 bases remaining between them. CDR3 sequence: CASSPPGPATDTQYF. CDR3 bases: TGTGCCAGCAGTCCCCCCGGCCCCGCAACAGATACGCAGTATTTT.

This clonotype has at least ten counts. V gene TRBV6-2 or TRBV6-3 combines with J gene TRBJ2-7; D may match TRBD1 or TRBD2 (6 bases each). Trimming pared 8 bases from V and 3 bases from J, leaving 29 bases between. CDR3 length: 18 amino acids. CDR1 is MNHEY and CDR2 is SVGEGT in the germline V gene. In DNA, the CDR3 is TGTGCCAGCTTCTCGGGGCGGCAACCTCGTAGGGGGGTCTACGAGCAGTACGTC. This translates into CASFSGRQPRRGVYEQYV.

This rearrangement joins TRBV6-2 or TRBV6-3 to TRBJ2-1, with 10 bases matching TRBD2. V shed 7 bases and J 4 bases; nucleotides not matched to a gene: 10. Germline-derived CDR1 and CDR2 are MNHEY and SVGEGT. The CDR3 runs to 16 residues. The CDR3 DNA reads as TGTGCCAGCACCTACAGGTCTAGCGGGGGATACAATGAGCAGTTCTTC. This sequence encodes CASTYRSSGGYNEQFF.

This CDR3 is CASSYGGGGYGYTF. CDR3 DNA: TGTGCCAGCAGTTACGGGGGGGGAGGCTATGGCTACACCTTC. The genes are TRBV6-5 and TRBJ1-2, with D tentatively TRBD1 (5 bases). V was pared by 2 bases and J by 4 bases, with 11 bases between. Germline CDR1 MNHEY, CDR2 SVGAGI. The CDR3 has 14 residues.

The table lists this clonotype with a count of one. The rearrangement links TRBV30 to TRBJ2-1, with D tentatively TRBD1 or TRBD2 (5 bases each). The CDR3 is made up of 13 amino acids. The germline V and J ends were trimmed by 2 bases and 10 bases, with 15 bases remaining between them. Germline V gives CDR1 GTSNPN, CDR2 SVGIG (reference sequence). CDR3 in amino acids: CAWSKGTFGEQFF. CDR3 bases: TGTGCCTGGAGTAAAGGGACCTTCGGGGAGCAGTTCTTC.

The chain has TRBV19 and TRBJ1-5; possible D gene TRBD1, 5 bases. Germline V gives CDR1 LNHDA, CDR2 SQIVND (reference sequence). The CDR3 is 13 residues long. V was pared by 5 bases and J by 7 bases, with 12 bases between. CDR3 nucleotides: TGTGCCAGTAGTGGTCAGGGACTGCAGCCCCAGCATTTT. It translates to CASSGQGLQPQHF.

This clonotype was observed a few times. This chain connects TRBV12-3 or TRBV12-4 to TRBJ2-7; 10 bases are shared with TRBD2. The junction had 6 bases not matched to a gene; V was cut back by 3 bases and J by 7 bases. The CDR3 sequence is 14 residues long. The CDR3 region is CASSFPASGGEQYF. As DNA, the CDR3 is TGTGCCAGCAGTTTTCCGGCTAGCGGGGGTGAGCAGTACTTC.

The table lists this clonotype with a few counts. This sequence joins TRBV20-1 and TRBJ1-2, with D hard to call. The CDR3 is 10 residues long. Germline values: CDR1 DFQATT, CDR2 SNEGSKA (reference sequence). Trimming removed 3 bases from V and 6 bases from J, with 5 bases in between. In DNA, the CDR3 is TGCAGTGCTAGCCCACATGGCTACACCTTC. Its translation: CSASPHGYTF.

This clonotype appeared a few times. V and J are TRBV24-1 and TRBJ1-2; D is unresolved. The V end lost 3 bases, the J end lost 4 bases, and 17 bases lay between the germline ends. Germline assignment: CDR1 KGHDR and CDR2 SFDVKD. The CDR3 length is 16 residues. The CDR3 loop is CATSDRQTEEIYGYTF. CDR3 nucleotides: TGTGCCACCAGTGATCGCCAGACCGAGGAAATCTATGGCTACACCTTC.

The V and J genes are TRBV5-1 and TRBJ2-3; the D gene is possibly TRBD2 (5 bases). Germline V gene lookup returns CDR1 SGHRS and CDR2 YFSETQ. V lost 2 bases and J 6 bases, leaving 16 bases between the germline ends. CDR3 size: 15 residues. The CDR3 spells CASSLGLRRSDTQYF. In DNA form, the CDR3 reads TGCGCCAGCAGCTTAGGGCTTCGGAGGAGTGATACGCAGTATTTT.